A single sample is the source of the 30 T cell receptor beta chains below, sequenced in a study of T cells after yellow fever vaccination. TCRdb processed the 5' RACE reads anew with MiXCR; each CDR3 protein has one entry. The sample lists some 200,000 distinct CDR3 sequences; more than 3% were seen once. Sequenced here: CD4+ T cells sorted from PBMCs, sampled 10 days after the yellow fever booster vaccination. Source of these receptors: a man younger than 35 who received the YFV17D yellow fever vaccine.

This clonotype was observed a handful of times. The CDR3: CATSRDRMTEAFF. In DNA form, the CDR3 reads TGTGCCACCAGCAGAGATAGGATGACTGAAGCTTTCTTT. The chain links TRBV15 to TRBJ1-1; D remains unclear. Germline V gene data show CDR1 as LNHNV and CDR2 as YYDKDF (reference sequence). The germline V and J ends were trimmed by 0 bases and 5 bases, with 7 bases remaining between them. The CDR3 runs 13 residues.

V gene TRBV20-1 combines with J gene TRBJ1-5, with D possibly TRBD1 on 5 matching bases. Trimming shortened V by 2 bases and J by 6 bases, and 17 bases separated the two germline ends. CDR3 size: 15 residues. From germline, CDR1 is DFQATT and CDR2 SNEGSKA (reference sequence). The CDR3 bases are TGCAGTGCTAGACCCGGGACGGGAGGTTCTCAGCCCCAGCATTTT. It is translated as CSARPGTGGSQPQHF.

This clonotype was picked up many times. The J gene is TRBJ2-1, the V gene TRBV7-9; D remains ambiguous. Looked up from germline, CDR1 is SEHNR and CDR2 is FQNEAQ (reference sequence). Trimming removed 0 bases from V and 6 bases from J, with 9 bases in between. The CDR3 runs 14 residues. The CDR3 bases are TGTGCCAGCAGCTTAGCAGGTCTCTCCAATGAGCAGTTCTTC. Translation gives CASSLAGLSNEQFF.

This clonotype was counted many times. The J gene is TRBJ1-2, the V gene TRBV24-1; 11 bases are shared with TRBD1. V was pared by 4 bases and J by 7 bases, with 4 bases of the junction left unmatched. This CDR3 spans 14 amino acids. CDR1 is KGHDR, CDR2 SFDVKD, per germline. The DNA for the CDR3 is TGTGCCACCAGTGACCCCGGGACAGGGGGTGGCTACACCTTC. This encodes CATSDPGTGGGYTF.

Ten or more counts support this clonotype. V gene TRBV29-1 combines with J gene TRBJ1-2, with D maybe TRBD1 (6 bases). Germline V gene sequence: CDR1 SQVTM, CDR2 ANQGSEA. The CDR3 loop spans 13 amino acids. Trimming shortened V by 4 bases and J by 4 bases, and 13 bases separated the two germline ends. The CDR3, as DNA: TGCAGCGTTGTGGACCCGGACAGCTATGGCTACACCTTC. This translates into CSVVDPDSYGYTF.

This clonotype has a count of ten or more. This chain connects TRBV4-3 to TRBJ2-1, with D maybe TRBD1 (7 bases). V was shortened by 4 bases and J by 2 bases, with 12 bases between the two germline ends. CDR1 and CDR2 from the germline V gene are LGHNA and YSLEER. This CDR3 comprises 15 residues. In DNA form, the CDR3 reads TGCGCCAGCAGCCGGCAGGGGGGTGCCTACAATGAGCAGTTCTTC. Translated: CASSRQGGAYNEQFF.

A few counts support this clonotype. V gene TRBV5-1 combines with J gene TRBJ2-2; D uncertain. The germline V gene encodes CDR1 SGHRS and CDR2 YFSETQ. This CDR3 has 12 residues. The V and J ends lost 0 bases and 9 bases respectively, with 6 bases between them. CDR3 coding DNA: TGCGCCAGCAGCTTGGAATGGCGGGAGCTGTTTTTT. Its translation: CASSLEWRELFF.

This clonotype was seen repeatedly, ten times or more. The chain employs TRBV12-3 or TRBV12-4 and TRBJ1-5; D possibly corresponds to TRBD1 (5 bases). V lost 4 bases and J 3 bases, leaving 10 bases between the germline ends. The CDR3 runs to 14 residues. CDR3 loop: CASSSPGANQPQHF. CDR3 nucleotide sequence: TGTGCCAGCAGTTCTCCTGGGGCCAATCAGCCCCAGCATTTT.

The table lists this clonotype with many counts. The V and J genes are TRBV25-1 and TRBJ2-1; TRBD2 matches 9 bases. CDR3 length: 14 residues. V lost 10 bases and J lost 8; bases outside the gene matches: 12. The germline V gene encodes CDR1 MGHDK and CDR2 SYGVNS. Here the CDR3 DNA reads TGTGCCACCAGGGGGGCTAGCGGGGCGCATGAGCAGTTCTTC. Encoded protein: CATRGASGAHEQFF.

This clonotype has only a few counts. The chain uses TRBV5-1 and TRBJ2-1; possible D gene TRBD2, 6 bases. Germline CDR1 is SGHRS and CDR2 is YFSETQ. V was clipped by 0 bases and J by 7 bases, with 23 bases between them. This CDR3 is 18 amino acids long. The CDR3 loop reads CASSLGLLAPVGGNEQFF. CDR3 DNA sequence: TGCGCCAGCAGCTTGGGATTACTAGCCCCCGTGGGTGGGAATGAGCAGTTCTTC.

This clonotype appeared a few times. The chain recombines TRBV7-2 with TRBJ2-3; 9 bases align to TRBD2. The V and J ends lost 1 base and 7 bases, in that order; junction bases with no gene match: 12. Germline V gene lookup returns CDR1 SGHTA and CDR2 FQGNSA. This CDR3 has 17 residues. CDR3: CASSLGYGGGVENTQYF. The CDR3 nucleotides are TGTGCCAGCAGCTTAGGATACGGCGGGGGGGTGGAGAATACGCAGTATTTT.

This clonotype appeared a few times. The chain employs TRBV4-2 and TRBJ2-7, with D unclear. V shed 1 base and J shed 0 bases, with 13 bases lying between them. Germline-derived CDR1 and CDR2 are LGHNA and YNFKEQ. This CDR3 spans 16 amino acids. In DNA, the CDR3 is TGTGCCAGCAGCCAAGGCTCCCTTTGGACCTCCTACGAGCAGTACTTC. Translation gives CASSQGSLWTSYEQYF.

In this sample, this clonotype turned up a few times. V is TRBV5-1 and J is TRBJ1-4; D remains ambiguous. The CDR3 covers 15 residues. V was pared by 1 base and J by 3 bases, with 10 bases between. CDR1 is SGHRS and CDR2 is YFSETQ in the germline V gene. CDR3 residues: CASSLSTGANEKLFF. The CDR3 coding sequence is TGCGCCAGCAGCTTGAGTACCGGGGCTAATGAAAAACTGTTTTTT.

This clonotype came up a few times. The chain recombines TRBV5-4 with TRBJ2-2, with D possibly being TRBD1 (6 bases). V lost 4 bases to trimming and J lost 4 bases, with 17 bases between them. CDR3 length equals 16 residues. CDR1 is SGHNT, CDR2 YYREEE, per germline (reference sequence). CDR3 sequence reads: CASSPTNREGTGELFF. The CDR3 DNA is TGTGCCAGCAGCCCGACGAACAGGGAAGGCACCGGGGAGCTGTTTTTT.

Only a few counts were recorded for this clonotype. The chain links TRBV4-3 to TRBJ2-3; tentative D call: TRBD2 (6 bases). CDR3 length: 17 amino acids. V was clipped by 0 bases and J by 2 bases, with 15 bases between them. The germline gives CDR1 LGHNA, CDR2 YSLEER. The CDR3: CASSQDNRDWVTDTQYF. The CDR3 DNA reads TGCGCCAGCAGCCAAGATAATAGGGACTGGGTCACAGATACGCAGTATTTT.

In its sample, this clonotype was seen many times. This chain connects TRBV20-1 to TRBJ2-7, with D maybe TRBD1 (5 bases). V gave up 1 base and J gave up 4 bases, with 8 bases separating them. In germline, CDR1 is DFQATT, CDR2 SNEGSKA (reference sequence). The CDR3 sequence is 12 residues long. The DNA of the CDR3 is TGCAGTGCTAGAGTAGGGGTATACGAGCAGTACGTC. Encoded protein: CSARVGVYEQYV.

In this sample, this clonotype turned up a few times. This chain links TRBV29-1 with TRBJ1-1; maybe TRBD1 (5 bases). Germline lookup yields CDR1 SQVTM and CDR2 ANQGSEA. CDR3 length equals 13 residues. Trimming shortened V by 4 bases and J by 0 bases, and 9 bases separated the two germline ends. The CDR3 is CSVGRGMNTEAFF. As DNA, the CDR3 is TGCAGCGTTGGTCGGGGGATGAACACTGAAGCTTTCTTT.

This clonotype was detected ten times or more. CDR3 nucleotides: TGTGCCAGCACCCTGCCCATGGGGGCCGGGGAGCTGTTTTTT. It is translated as CASTLPMGAGELFF. The J gene is TRBJ2-2, the V gene TRBV12-3 or TRBV12-4; D assignment may be TRBD1 or TRBD2 (5 bases each). The length of the CDR3 is 14 residues. Trimming took 7 bases from V and 6 from J, leaving 15 bases between them.

This clonotype has a count of ten or more. This rearrangement joins TRBV29-1 to TRBJ2-1; no clear D gene. The V gene's germline CDR1 is SQVTM and CDR2 ANQGSEA. The CDR3 sequence is 12 residues long. V gave up 4 bases and J gave up 6 bases, with 10 bases separating them. DNA for the CDR3: TGCAGCGTTGCCCCAAATGGCAATGAGCAGTTCTTC. It encodes CSVAPNGNEQFF.

This clonotype was seen at least ten times. The rearrangement joins TRBV7-3 to TRBJ2-7; weak D call: TRBD1 (5 bases). Germline-derived CDR1 and CDR2 are SGHTA and FQGTGA. This CDR3 comprises 13 residues. V shed 4 bases and J shed 2 bases, with 9 bases lying between them. The CDR3 loop reads CASSCGQPYEQYV. For the CDR3, the DNA is TGTGCCAGCAGCTGCGGACAACCCTACGAGCAGTACGTC.

In its sample, this clonotype was seen many times. The chain couples TRBV7-3 to TRBJ1-1, with D hard to call. This CDR3 has 14 amino acids. Germline V CDR1 and CDR2: SGHTA, FQGTGA. The germline V and J ends were trimmed by 4 bases and 2 bases, with 11 bases remaining between them. The CDR3 nucleotides are TGTGCCAGCAGCTGGACCCCGCTTAACACTGAAGCTTTCTTT. This sequence encodes CASSWTPLNTEAFF.

This clonotype was counted ten times or more. The chain uses TRBV5-1 and TRBJ2-1; TRBD1 aligns across 7 bases. Trimming took 0 bases from V and 4 from J; bases not matched to a gene: 4. The germline V gene encodes CDR1 SGHRS and CDR2 YFSETQ. The CDR3 runs 15 residues. For the CDR3, the DNA is TGCGCCAGCAGCTTGGGACCGGGACAGTACAATGAGCAGTTCTTC. Residues: CASSLGPGQYNEQFF. The full variable domain, in which reference TRBV5-1 and TRBJ2-1 provide the parts outside the CDR3, is KAGVTQTPRYLIKTRGQQVTLSCSPISGHRSVSWYQQTPGQGLQFLFEYFSETQRNKGNFPGRFSGRQFSNSRSEMNVSTLELGDSALYLCASSLGPGQYNEQFFGPGTRLTVL.

This clonotype was observed many times. The rearrangement uses TRBV20-1 and TRBJ1-5, with 8 positions matching TRBD1. V was clipped by 6 bases and J by 2 bases; unmatched bases: 3. This CDR3 is built from 13 residues. The germline CDR1 and CDR2 sequences are DFQATT and SNEGSKA (reference sequence). This chain's CDR3 is CSAPGQGNQPQHF. The CDR3 region has the DNA TGCAGTGCGCCGGGACAGGGCAATCAGCCCCAGCATTTT.

In its sample, this clonotype was seen many times. This sequence joins TRBV4-3 and TRBJ2-2; the match to TRBD2 covers 9 bases. Looked up from germline, CDR1 is LGHNA and CDR2 is YSLEER. V lost 4 bases and J lost 5; bases outside the gene matches: 11. CDR3 length equals 17 residues. CDR3 residues: CASSPAGTSRWTGELFF. CDR3 sequence (DNA): TGCGCCAGCAGCCCCGCCGGGACTAGCCGATGGACCGGGGAGCTGTTTTTT.

This clonotype showed up many times. The V call is TRBV5-4, the J call TRBJ2-3; possibly TRBD1 for D (7 bases). Trimming removed 4 bases from V and 0 bases from J, with 12 bases in between. Germline-derived CDR1 and CDR2 are SGHNT and YYREEE (reference sequence). The CDR3 contains 15 residues. In DNA, the CDR3 is TGTGCCAGCAGCCTGACAGGGAGGAGCACAGATACGCAGTATTTT. It translates to CASSLTGRSTDTQYF.

This clonotype was counted at least ten times. The genes are TRBV20-1 and TRBJ2-1, with D possibly matching TRBD2 (7 bases). V lost 2 bases and J 7 bases, leaving 9 bases between the germline ends. The CDR3 spans 12 residues. From germline, CDR1 is DFQATT and CDR2 SNEGSKA (reference sequence). This CDR3 reads CSARRGGNEQFF. CDR3 DNA: TGCAGTGCTAGAAGGGGGGGAAATGAGCAGTTCTTC.

The CDR3 DNA reads TGTGCCAGCACTGCGGGGGCGAACACCGGGGAGCTGTTTTTT. Protein sequence: CASTAGANTGELFF. The rearrangement joins TRBV6-2 or TRBV6-3 to TRBJ2-2; 7 bases are shared with TRBD2. CDR1 MNHEY and CDR2 SVGEGT come from the germline V gene. This CDR3 comprises 14 residues. Losses at the gene ends were 7 bases for V and 0 bases for J; bases not matched to a gene: 2.

The gene calls are TRBV12-3 or TRBV12-4 and TRBJ1-1, with a weak D call TRBD1 (5 bases). The V end lost 5 bases, the J end lost 1 base, and 14 bases lay between the germline ends. The CDR3 length is 15 residues. The CDR3 reads CASSPREGPNTEAFF. CDR3 DNA: TGTGCCAGCAGTCCCCGGGAGGGGCCGAACACTGAAGCTTTCTTT.

This clonotype appeared many times. The V call is TRBV28, the J call TRBJ1-2; D ambiguous. This CDR3 is 12 amino acids long. The germline V and J ends were trimmed by 7 bases and 5 bases, with 11 bases remaining between them. Germline values: CDR1 MDHEN, CDR2 SYDVKM. The CDR3: CASTKQHYGYTF. For the CDR3, the DNA is TGTGCCAGCACTAAACAGCATTATGGCTACACCTTC.

This chain uses TRBV4-1 with TRBJ2-1, with 10 nucleotides matching TRBD2. Germline V gene lookup returns CDR1 MGHRA and CDR2 YSYEKL. CDR3 length equals 16 residues. After removal of 0 bases from V and 3 bases from J, the junction contained 2 bases not matched to a gene. In DNA form, the CDR3 reads TGCGCCAGCAGCCAAGAAAGCGGGGGGGGCTACAATGAGCAGTTCTTC. This translates into CASSQESGGGYNEQFF.